A selection of T cell receptor beta chains follows, all from one sample in a study of cytomegalovirus exposure and HLA in healthy donors. Repertoires were generated with immunoSEQ multiplex PCR, while TCRdb's copy carries only in-frame clones and drops some. Of more than 90,000 clones listed, roughly 70% are singletons. Sequencing input: PBMCs. The receptors shown here come from a woman aged 45 to 65 in good health and CMV-seropositive. The CDR3 runs from the conserved cysteine through the conserved F or W. D genes are given only for firm matches. The size of a clone is reported for some rows only, either as once, few or many, or as a class for expanded clones.

j_call | v_call | cdr3_length | d_call | clone_size | cdr3_aa | cdr3_nt
TRBJ2-2 | TRBV4-1 | 15 | TRBD2 | once | CATTSGGGGTGELFF | TGCGCCACCACCTCGGGCGGGGGAGGCACCGGGGAGCTGTTTTTT
TRBJ2-7 | TRBV30 | 13 | NA | NA | CAWSLTSSYEQYF | TGTGCCTGGAGTTTGACTAGTTCCTACGAGCAGTACTTC
TRBJ1-2 | TRBV2 | 16 | NA | once | CASRDNIGPQDYGYTF | TGTGCCAGCAGGGACAATATCGGTCCACAGGACTATGGCTACACCTTC
TRBJ2-3 | TRBV14 | 14 | NA | NA | CASSRGGFTDTQYF | TGTGCCAGCAGCAGGGGAGGCTTCACAGATACGCAGTATTTT
TRBJ2-3 | TRBV5-1 | 15 | NA | NA | CASSLGDTSTDTQYF | TGCGCCAGCAGCTTGGGAGACACGAGCACAGATACGCAGTATTTT
TRBJ2-3 | TRBV6-4 | 14 | NA | NA | CASKEIETTDTQYF | TGTGCCAGCAAAGAAATCGAAACAACAGATACGCAGTATTTT
TRBJ1-2 | TRBV6-5 | 12 | NA | NA | CAIRQPRGGYTF | TGTGCCATACGACAGCCCCGAGGTGGCTACACCTTC
TRBJ1-1 | TRBV28 | 17 | TRBD1 | NA | CASTLGTGRGKNTEAFF | TGTGCCAGCACCCTTGGGACAGGCCGGGGGAAGAACACTGAAGCTTTCTTT
TRBJ1-1 | TRBV18 | 13 | NA | NA | CASSPGEGTEAFF | TGTGCCAGCTCACCGGGGGAGGGGACTGAAGCTTTCTTT
TRBJ2-7 | TRBV15 | 15 | TRBD1 | NA | CATSSSRGLSYEQYF | TGTGCCACCAGCAGCTCCAGGGGGCTCTCCTACGAGCAGTACTTC
TRBJ2-3 | TRBV5-1 | 15 | TRBD2 | few | CASSSGLDYTDTQYF | TGCGCCAGCAGCTCGGGACTAGATTACACAGATACGCAGTATTTT
TRBJ2-3 | TRBV9 | 15 | NA | NA | CASSATPGALDTQYF | TGTGCCAGCAGCGCTACACCAGGCGCATTGGATACGCAGTATTTT
TRBJ2-7 | TRBV28 | 15 | TRBD1 | few | CASSNLDRGSYEQYF | TGTGCCAGCAGTAATCTGGACAGGGGGTCCTACGAGCAGTACTTC
TRBJ2-3 | TRBV5-1 | 15 | TRBD1 | NA | CASSPGQGTADTQYF | TGCGCCAGCAGCCCTGGACAGGGTACAGCAGATACGCAGTATTTT
TRBJ2-2 | TRBV7-2 | 15 | NA | NA | CASRLRAENTGELFF | TGTGCCAGCAGGTTACGAGCGGAGAACACCGGGGAGCTGTTTTTT
TRBJ2-7 | TRBV28 | 14 | NA | NA | CASSQGQISYEQYF | TGTGCCAGCAGTCAAGGACAGATCTCCTACGAGCAGTACTTC
TRBJ1-4 | TRBV7-2 | 16 | NA | few | CASSLPPPVTNEKLFF | TGTGCCAGCAGCTTACCGCCTCCGGTTACTAATGAAAAACTGTTTTTT
TRBJ1-3 | TRBV7-9 | 14 | NA | NA | CASRRTDSGNTIYF | TGTGCCAGCAGACGGACAGACTCTGGAAACACCATATATTTT
TRBJ2-3 | TRBV15 | 16 | TRBD1 | NA | CATSRERDRRTDTQYF | TGTGCCACCAGCAGAGAGCGGGACAGGAGGACAGATACGCAGTATTTT
TRBJ1-2 | TRBV7-2 | 14 | NA | NA | CASSLGTGGLGYTF | TGTGCCAGCAGCTTAGGGACGGGGGGGCTTGGCTACACCTTC